This T cell receptor beta chain is from a study of T cell changes during pregnancy in multiple sclerosis. V was cut by 7 bases and J by 1 base, with 13 bases left in between. Germline V lookup: CDR1 LNHNV, CDR2 YYDKDF (reference sequence). The CDR3 has 14 amino acids. Generated by immunoSEQ multiplex PCR, the TCRdb table keeps only in-frame clones and is missing some. This repertoire shows over 50,000 clones, roughly 92% found once; its top ten account for about 0.25%. The source is a female donor with multiple sclerosis, enrolled in a pregnancy study. The source was CD4+ T cells from peripheral blood mononuclear cells, collected in the third trimester of pregnancy. The chain has TRBV15 and TRBJ1-1, with D possibly TRBD1 on 6 matching bases. The CDR3 region has the DNA TGTGCCACCATTAACCGGGACAAGAACACTGAAGCTTTCTTT. Protein product: CATINRDKNTEAFF.